A selection of T cell receptor beta chains follows, all from one sample in a study of T cell responses to AZD1222 COVID-19 vaccine. Libraries were prepared by immunoSEQ multiplex PCR; TCRdb keeps only in-frame clonotypes and omits some of them. Among 45,000 or so clones listed, 80% to 90% were seen once. Sequencing used peripheral blood, obtained 28 days after the second AZD1222 dose. These receptors all come from an adult who received the AZD1222 COVID-19 vaccine. The CDR3 runs from the conserved cysteine through the conserved F or W. The D gene is left open where the match is weak. The size of a clone is reported for some rows only, either as once, few or many, or as a class for expanded clones.

>NA|TRBJ2-7|TRBV30|TRBD1
CAWSVRYRGAEQYF
TGTGCCTGGAGTGTACGGTACAGGGGGGCCGAGCAGTACTTC
>NA|TRBJ1-4|TRBV5-1|TRBD1
CASSLTGGREKLFF
TGCGCCAGCAGCTTGACAGGGGGCCGTGAAAAACTGTTTTTT
>NA|TRBJ2-7|TRBV28|NA
CASSLGIGAYEQYF
TGTGCCAGCAGTTTGGGTATAGGGGCCTACGAGCAGTACTTC
>NA|TRBJ1-1|TRBV10-1|NA
CASSDAGRGDTEAFF
TGCGCCAGCAGCGACGCGGGACGGGGGGACACTGAAGCTTTCTTT
>NA|TRBJ2-1|TRBV7-9|NA
CASSLLRNILPGDEQFF
TGTGCCAGCAGCCTCCTTCGGAACATCCTCCCGGGAGATGAGCAGTTCTTC
>NA|TRBJ2-7|TRBV10-3|NA
CATRDNAYEQYF
TGTGCCACCCGGGACAACGCCTACGAGCAGTACTTC
>NA|TRBJ1-6|TRBV4-2|TRBD1
CASSQVQGDNSPLHF
TGTGCCAGCAGCCAAGTTCAGGGGGATAATTCACCCCTCCACTTT
>NA|TRBJ1-5|TRBV7-9|NA
CASSLDGFNQPQHF
TGTGCCAGCAGCTTAGACGGATTTAATCAGCCCCAGCATTTT
>NA|TRBJ2-7|TRBV6-5|NA
CASTGQIFYEQYF
TGTGCCAGCACTGGACAGATTTTCTACGAGCAGTACTTC
>NA|TRBJ2-7|TRBV27|NA
CASSFSGSSYEQYF
TGTGCCAGCAGTTTTTCCGGGAGCTCCTACGAGCAGTACTTC
>NA|TRBJ1-2|TRBV4-1|TRBD1
CASSRTGAGYGYTF
TGCGCCAGCAGCCGCACAGGGGCAGGCTATGGCTACACCTTC
>NA|TRBJ2-7|TRBV11-2|NA
CASSLVRGYYEQYF
TGTGCCAGCAGCTTAGTGAGGGGCTACTACGAGCAGTACTTC
>NA|TRBJ2-3|TRBV5-4|TRBD2
CASSPGLVYTDTQYF
TGTGCCAGCAGCCCGGGACTAGTATACACAGATACGCAGTATTTT
>NA|TRBJ2-7|TRBV2|NA
CASSVDFTYEQYF
TGTGCCAGCAGTGTAGACTTTACCTACGAGCAGTACTTC
>NA|TRBJ2-1|TRBV15|TRBD2
CATSSQTSGRDEQFF
TGTGCCACCAGCAGCCAGACTAGCGGGAGGGATGAGCAGTTCTTC
>NA|TRBJ1-5|TRBV3-1/TRBV3-2|NA
CASSQDSGARQPQHF
TGTGCCAGCAGCCAAGATTCGGGGGCTAGGCAGCCCCAGCATTTT
>few|TRBJ1-2|TRBV6-1|NA
CASSERGSYGYTF
TGTGCCAGCAGTGAGAGGGGCTCCTATGGCTACACCTTC
>NA|TRBJ2-2|TRBV6-2/TRBV6-3|NA
CASSYSSQNGGAGELFF
TGTGCCAGCAGTTACTCGTCCCAGAACGGTGGGGCCGGGGAGCTGTTTTTT
>NA|TRBJ2-1|TRBV5-4|TRBD2
CASSLSGRARNEQFF
TGTGCCAGCAGCTTGAGCGGGAGGGCCCGGAATGAGCAGTTCTTC
>NA|TRBJ2-7|TRBV19|NA
CASSIVFGRTYEQYF
TGTGCCAGTAGTATAGTATTCGGGAGAACCTACGAGCAGTACTTC
>once|TRBJ2-5|TRBV6-5|NA
CASRERQGRETQYF
TGTGCCAGCAGGGAGAGGCAGGGACGAGAGACCCAGTACTTC
>NA|TRBJ1-4|TRBV29-1|NA
CSVGGRGTNEKLFF
TGCAGCGTTGGAGGGCGGGGGACTAATGAAAAACTGTTTTTT
>NA|TRBJ2-7|TRBV19|NA
CASSISQGPYEQYF
TGTGCCAGTAGTATTTCGCAGGGGCCCTACGAGCAGTACTTC
>NA|TRBJ2-3|TRBV19|NA
CASHVTGSTDTQYF
TGTGCCAGTCATGTTACAGGGTCCACAGATACGCAGTATTTT
>NA|TRBJ2-1|TRBV27|NA
CASSLLGEAYNEQFF
TGTGCCAGCAGTTTATTAGGGGAGGCTTACAATGAGCAGTTCTTC
>once|TRBJ2-4|TRBV6-5|NA
CASSFRRGDIQYF
TGTGCCAGCAGTTTCCGGCGGGGAGACATTCAGTACTTC
>NA|TRBJ2-5|TRBV30|TRBD2
CAWRLAGGETQYF
TGTGCCTGGAGACTAGCGGGAGGCGAGACCCAGTACTTC
>NA|TRBJ2-3|TRBV10-3|TRBD2
CAIRTGTSGSGTDTQYF
TGTGCCATACGAACTGGGACTAGCGGGAGTGGCACAGATACGCAGTATTTT
>NA|TRBJ2-1|TRBV29-1|TRBD1
CSVGETGGGDEQFF
TGCAGCGTAGGAGAGACAGGGGGCGGGGATGAGCAGTTCTTC
>once|TRBJ2-3|TRBV19|TRBD2
CASSMVASGSADTQYF
TGTGCCAGTAGTATGGTCGCTAGCGGGAGTGCAGATACGCAGTATTTT
>NA|TRBJ2-1|TRBV4-1|NA
CASSRTPGGAPYNEQFF
TGCGCCAGCAGCCGTACACCCGGAGGAGCACCCTACAATGAGCAGTTCTTC
>NA|TRBJ2-3|TRBV5-4|NA
CASSFRPRRSTDTQYF
TGTGCCAGCAGCTTCCGGCCCAGACGAAGCACAGATACGCAGTATTTT
>NA|TRBJ2-7|TRBV7-2|NA
CASRLVGESSYEQYF
TGTGCCAGCAGACTAGTCGGCGAAAGCTCCTACGAGCAGTACTTC
>NA|TRBJ1-3|TRBV4-1|NA
CASSRVGADGTIYF
TGCGCCAGCAGCCGGGTAGGGGCGGACGGGACCATATATTTT
>NA|TRBJ2-1|TRBV7-3|TRBD2
CASSDSGRNEQFF
TGTGCCAGCAGCGATAGCGGGAGAAATGAGCAGTTCTTC
>NA|TRBJ2-3|TRBV27|NA
CASSLSTWLGNTDTQYF
TGTGCCAGCAGTTTATCGACCTGGTTGGGGAACACAGATACGCAGTATTTT
>NA|TRBJ1-2|TRBV6-6|NA
CASSPTHRQLYGYTF
TGTGCCAGCAGCCCAACCCATCGGCAACTCTATGGCTACACCTTC
>NA|TRBJ1-4|TRBV4-1|NA
CASSKPGDGREKLFF
TGCGCCAGCAGCAAACCTGGGGACGGACGTGAAAAACTGTTTTTT
>NA|TRBJ2-7|TRBV6-6|TRBD2
CASSPLILAGEAYEQYF
TGTGCCAGCAGTCCTCTCATTCTAGCGGGAGAGGCCTACGAGCAGTACTTC
>NA|TRBJ1-2|TRBV7-9|NA
CASTSRADRIYGYTF
TGTGCCAGCACCTCCCGGGCAGACAGGATTTATGGCTACACCTTC
>NA|TRBJ1-2|TRBV28|TRBD1
CASSLGTGRSYGYTF
TGTGCCAGCAGTCTCGGGACAGGGAGATCCTATGGCTACACCTTC
>NA|TRBJ1-6|TRBV28|NA
CASSMGRSYNSPLHF
TGTGCCAGCAGCATGGGCCGCTCCTATAATTCACCCCTCCACTTT
>NA|TRBJ1-2|TRBV4-3|TRBD1
CASSQGQGNLGYTF
TGCGCCAGCAGCCAGGGACAGGGGAACTTGGGCTACACCTTC
>NA|TRBJ1-5|TRBV5-1|NA
CASSPGGTYHQPQHF
TGCGCCAGCAGCCCCGGGGGGACGTATCATCAGCCCCAGCATTTT
>NA|TRBJ2-1|TRBV30|TRBD1
CAWSVGQGVVNEQFF
TGTGCCTGGAGTGTGGGACAGGGGGTAGTCAATGAGCAGTTCTTC
>NA|TRBJ2-1|TRBV12-3/TRBV12-4|NA
CASSFKREQFF
TGTGCCAGCAGTTTTAAGAGAGAGCAGTTCTTC
>NA|TRBJ2-3|TRBV5-4|TRBD2
CASSLWAGADTQYF
TGTGCCAGCAGCTTGTGGGCGGGAGCAGATACGCAGTATTTT
>NA|TRBJ2-4|TRBV29-1|NA
CSVELGSDIQYF
TGCAGCGTTGAATTAGGGAGCGACATTCAGTACTTC
>NA|TRBJ2-7|TRBV7-9|NA
CASSLKAGGSEQYF
TGTGCCAGCAGCTTAAAGGCAGGGGGGTCCGAGCAGTACTTC